The 21 T cell receptor beta chains given below trace back to one sample, sequenced in a study of T cell responses to AZD1222 COVID-19 vaccine. Produced via immunoSEQ multiplex PCR; TCRdb's table is partial and in-frame only. Among about 57,000 clones, around 85% were seen once, and the ten largest hold around 17%. Sequenced here: peripheral blood, sampled on day 0 of AZD1222 vaccination. The receptors were gathered from an adult in good health.

The rearrangement uses TRBV5-6 and TRBJ2-5, with a weak D call TRBD1 (6 bases). Germline CDR1 SGHDT, CDR2 YYEEEE. V lost 7 bases and J lost 2, with 21 bases in between. The CDR3 has 16 residues. In DNA, the CDR3 is TGTGCCAGCGGGGTAGTGGGGACATTAGCACAAGAGACCCAGTACTTC. Residues: CASGVVGTLAQETQYF.

The chain employs TRBV9 and TRBJ2-1, with 9 bases that match TRBD2. Losses at the gene ends were 2 bases for V and 9 bases for J; bases not matched to a gene: 6. The CDR3 is made up of 14 amino acids. CDR1 is SGDLS, CDR2 YYNGEE, per germline. The CDR3 is CASSVTTSGGEQFF. CDR3 nucleotide sequence: TGTGCCAGCAGCGTTACGACTAGCGGAGGTGAGCAGTTCTTC.

The V call is TRBV11-2, the J call TRBJ2-7; TRBD2 might be the D (8 bases). CDR1 is SGHAT and CDR2 is FQNNGV in the germline V gene. This CDR3 has 14 residues. The V end lost 6 bases, the J end lost 5 bases, and 17 bases lay between the germline ends. The CDR3 is CASSTGVAGNEQYF. The DNA of the CDR3 is TGTGCCAGCAGTACAGGGGTAGCGGGAAACGAGCAGTACTTC. The variable domain in full, completed from reference TRBV11-2 and TRBJ2-7, reads EAGVAQSPRYKIIEKRQSVAFWCNPISGHATLYWYQQILGQGPKLLIQFQNNGVVDDSQLPKDRFSAERLKGVDSTLKIQPAKLEDSAVYLCASSTGVAGNEQYFGPGTRLTVT.

The genes are TRBV2 and TRBJ2-1; D remains ambiguous. The CDR3 runs 12 residues. Looked up from germline, CDR1 is SNHLY and CDR2 is FYNNEI. V gave up 4 bases and J gave up 4 bases, with 5 bases separating them. The CDR3 DNA follows: TGTGCCAGCAGTGGGGAATACAATGAGCAGTTCTTC. Translating it yields CASSGEYNEQFF.

This sequence joins TRBV24-1 and TRBJ1-1; D not resolved. Trimming removed 6 bases at V and 7 bases at J, with 8 bases between. There are 11 residues in the CDR3. CDR1 and CDR2 from the germline V gene are KGHDR and SFDVKD. CDR3 in amino acids: CATSNTYEAFF. The CDR3 coding sequence is TGTGCCACCAGTAACACCTATGAAGCTTTCTTT.

This chain links TRBV28 with TRBJ1-5, with D possibly TRBD1 on 5 matching bases. V dropped 3 bases and J dropped 0 bases, with 9 bases sitting between them. The CDR3 is 15 amino acids. Germline V lookup: CDR1 MDHEN, CDR2 SYDVKM. The CDR3: CASSLGQGSNQPQHF. DNA of the CDR3: TGTGCCAGCAGTTTGGGGCAGGGTAGCAATCAGCCCCAGCATTTT. Supplemented by reference TRBV28 and TRBJ1-5, the full variable domain reads DVKVTQSSRYLVKRTGEKVFLECVQDMDHENMFWYRQDPGLGLRLIYFSYDVKMKEKGDIPEGYSVSREKKERFSLILESASTNQTSMYLCASSLGQGSNQPQHFGDGTRLSIL.

This clone was recorded a few times. This rearrangement joins TRBV4-3 to TRBJ1-1; tentatively, D is TRBD1 (5 bases). This CDR3 region has 16 residues. Germline V gene data show CDR1 as LGHNA and CDR2 as YSLEER. Deletions cut 0 bases from V and 0 bases from J, with 11 bases between. CDR3 protein: CASSQEGEGLNTEAFF. CDR3 bases: TGCGCCAGCAGCCAAGAGGGCGAGGGACTGAACACTGAAGCTTTCTTT.

The chain couples TRBV9 to TRBJ2-7; possibly TRBD1 for D (6 bases). Germline V gene lookup returns CDR1 SGDLS and CDR2 YYNGEE. The CDR3 has 12 amino acids. Trimming took off 7 bases at V and 2 bases at J, with 10 bases between the two ends. The CDR3 bases are TGTGCCAGCGGTCGGGACACCTACGAGCAGTACTTC. This gives the protein CASGRDTYEQYF.

This sequence joins TRBV28 and TRBJ1-1, with 7 positions matching TRBD1. The germline V gene has CDR1 MDHEN and CDR2 SYDVKM. Trimming took 11 bases from V and 8 from J; bases not matched to a gene: 8. The CDR3 length is 11 residues. The DNA of the CDR3 is TGTGCCGGCTGGGACAGACGAGAAGCTTTCTTT. Encoded protein: CAGWDRREAFF. The entire variable domain, with the rest obtained from reference TRBV28 and TRBJ1-1, is as follows: DVKVTQSSRYLVKRTGEKVFLECVQDMDHENMFWYRQDPGLGLRLIYFSYDVKMKEKGDIPEGYSVSREKKERFSLILESASTNQTSMYLCAGWDRREAFFGQGTRLTVV.

The rearrangement joins TRBV28 to TRBJ2-2, with 8 bases aligning to TRBD1. Germline trimming cut 4 bases from V and 1 base from J; bases unmatched to any gene: 5. The CDR3 contains 16 residues. Looked up from germline, CDR1 is MDHEN and CDR2 is SYDVKM. The CDR3 nucleotides read TGTGCCAGCAGTTCACCCGGGACAGGGAACACCGGGGAGCTGTTTTTT. Translated, it gives CASSSPGTGNTGELFF.

The V gene is TRBV18, the J gene TRBJ2-1; the match to TRBD2 covers 9 bases. There are 15 residues in the CDR3. Germline CDR1 reads KGHSH; CDR2 reads LQKENI. With V trimmed by 1 base and J by 7 bases, 5 bases remained unmatched. This CDR3 reads CASSPLAGEKNEQFF. CDR3 in DNA: TGTGCCAGCTCACCACTAGCGGGAGAGAAGAATGAGCAGTTCTTC.

This clone has only one observation. The chain couples TRBV4-2 to TRBJ2-7, with 10 bases fitting TRBD2. J was trimmed by 5 bases and V by 1 base; bases with no gene match: 11. CDR1 LGHNA and CDR2 YNFKEQ come from the germline V gene. This CDR3 spans 17 amino acids. The CDR3 here is CASSQAGVLAGANEQYF. The DNA of the CDR3 is TGTGCCAGCAGCCAAGCAGGGGTGCTAGCGGGAGCAAACGAGCAGTACTTC.

V gene TRBV7-9 combines with J gene TRBJ2-5; D unclear. V lost 2 bases and J 0 bases, leaving 4 bases between the germline ends. The V gene's germline CDR1 is SEHNR and CDR2 FQNEAQ (reference sequence). The CDR3 is made up of 13 amino acids. The CDR3 loop reads CASSLFDQETQYF. The CDR3, as DNA: TGTGCCAGCAGCTTATTTGACCAAGAGACCCAGTACTTC. Full variable domain (outside the CDR3, taken from reference TRBV7-9 and TRBJ2-5): DTGVSQNPRHKITKRGQNVTFRCDPISEHNRLYWYRQTLGQGPEFLTYFQNEAQLEKSRLLSDRFSAERPKGSFSTLEIQRTEQGDSAMYLCASSLFDQETQYFGPGTRLLVL.

The chain carries TRBV10-1 and TRBJ2-3; D is uncertain. The V and J ends lost 3 bases and 4 bases respectively, with 8 bases between them. Germline assignment: CDR1 WNHNN and CDR2 SYGVQD (reference sequence). The CDR3 is made up of 13 amino acids. The chain's CDR3 is CASSDRLADTQYF. The DNA for the CDR3 is TGCGCCAGCAGTGACAGGCTGGCAGATACGCAGTATTTT.

The rearrangement joins TRBV27 to TRBJ1-5; possibly TRBD1 for D (5 bases). V lost 1 base, J lost 5 bases, and 12 bases lay in between. Germline CDR1 is MNHEY and CDR2 is SMNVEV (reference sequence). CDR3 length: 15 amino acids. CDR3 sequence (DNA): TGTGCCAGCAGTTTATACCAGGGTAAGGATCAGCCCCAGCATTTT. Amino acid sequence: CASSLYQGKDQPQHF.

In its sample, this clone was seen many times. V gene TRBV6-4 combines with J gene TRBJ2-2; TRBD2 aligns across 9 bases. In germline, CDR1 is MRHNA, CDR2 SNTAGT. Germline trimming cut 0 bases from V and 7 bases from J; bases unmatched to any gene: 0. The CDR3 consists of 14 residues. CDR3: CASSDSSGSGELFF. The DNA for the CDR3 is TGTGCCAGCAGTGACTCTAGCGGGAGCGGGGAGCTGTTTTTT.

This chain uses TRBV19 with TRBJ2-3; the match to TRBD1 covers 7 bases. V dropped 2 bases and J dropped 6; count of bases not matched to a gene: 2. CDR3 length: 13 residues. Germline V lookup: CDR1 LNHDA, CDR2 SQIVND (reference sequence). CDR3 coding DNA: TGTGCCAGTAGTATACAGGGGGTTGATACGCAGTATTTT. Translating gives CASSIQGVDTQYF.

The V call is TRBV4-1, the J call TRBJ2-7; TRBD2 might be the D (5 bases). In germline, CDR1 is MGHRA, CDR2 YSYEKL. The V end was cut by 0 bases, the J end by 6 bases, with 12 bases between. This CDR3 contains 14 residues. CDR3 sequence: CASSQEGSGTEQYF. CDR3 coding DNA: TGCGCCAGCAGCCAAGAGGGGTCGGGAACCGAGCAGTACTTC.

This chain joins TRBV5-4 and TRBJ1-6; TRBD1 matches at 9 bases. V dropped 7 bases and J dropped 10; count of bases not matched to a gene: 9. Germline-derived CDR1 and CDR2 are SGHNT and YYREEE (reference sequence). This CDR3 is 14 amino acids long. This CDR3 is CASGPGQGYSPLHF. CDR3 bases: TGTGCCAGCGGACCGGGACAGGGCTACTCACCCCTCCACTTT.

The chain joins TRBV4-1 to TRBJ1-1, with TRBD1 matching 9 bases. Germline-derived CDR1 and CDR2 are MGHRA and YSYEKL. CDR3 length equals 15 residues. The V and J ends lost 4 bases and 1 base, in that order; junction bases with no gene match: 4. CDR3 DNA sequence: TGCGCCAGCAGCCTAATGGGACAGGGGAACACTGAAGCTTTCTTT. Translated, it gives CASSLMGQGNTEAFF.

The CDR3 loop reads CASSQTGGNQPQHF. The CDR3 DNA sequence: TGTGCCAGTAGTCAGACGGGGGGGAATCAGCCCCAGCATTTT. The rearrangement uses TRBV19 and TRBJ1-5, with TRBD1 as a possible D gene (5 bases). From germline, CDR1 is LNHDA and CDR2 SQIVND (reference sequence). The length of the CDR3 is 14 residues. V dropped 5 bases and J dropped 4 bases, with 12 bases sitting between them.